The present TCR beta chain was sequenced within a study of blood T cell repertoires in COVID-19. The wider study: Sites in the United States, Italy and Spain provided acute and convalescent COVID-19 samples. T cells, B-cell-depleted T cells, or PBMCs supplied cDNA or gDNA.

Source study methods: Reference gene primer amplification in the assay estimated nucleated cell counts. Produced via immunoSEQ multiplex PCR; TCRdb's table is partial and in-frame only. The V and J calls and clone size were taken over from that table, and D and trimming were inferred from the DNA. The sample holds roughly 150,000 clones, roughly four fifths seen once. This clone was observed once. Germline values: CDR1 SGHNT, CDR2 YENEEA. V was clipped by 5 bases and J by 6 bases, with 14 bases between them. This CDR3 is 14 amino acids long. The TCR sequence derives from a human donor with acute or convalescent COVID-19. The donor label of this sample is uncertain. Sequencing input: peripheral blood. The chain combines TRBV11-3 with TRBJ2-1; no clear D gene. CDR3 bases: TGTGCCAGCAGCCCCGGTTTAGATACCAATGAGCAGTTCTTC. As protein: CASSPGLDTNEQFF.